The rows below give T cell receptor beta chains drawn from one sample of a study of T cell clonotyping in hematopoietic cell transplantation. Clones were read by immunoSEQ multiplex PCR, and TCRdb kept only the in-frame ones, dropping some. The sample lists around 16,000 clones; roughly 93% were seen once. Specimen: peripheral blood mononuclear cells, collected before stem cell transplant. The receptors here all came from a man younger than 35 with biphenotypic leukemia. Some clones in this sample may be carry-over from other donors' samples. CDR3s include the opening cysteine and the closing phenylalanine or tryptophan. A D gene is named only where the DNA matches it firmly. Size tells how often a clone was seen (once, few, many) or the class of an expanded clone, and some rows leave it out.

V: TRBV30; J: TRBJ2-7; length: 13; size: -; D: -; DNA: TGTGCCTGGAGTGTACTATGGTGGAGCGAGCAGTACTTC; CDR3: CAWSVLWWSEQYF
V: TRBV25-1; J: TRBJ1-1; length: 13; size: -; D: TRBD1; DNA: TGTGCCAGCAGTGGACAGACAGGGACGCTAGCTTTCTTT; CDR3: CASSGQTGTLAFF
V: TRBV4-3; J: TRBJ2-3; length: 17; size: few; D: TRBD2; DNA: TGCGCCAGCAGCCAGGCCCTAGCGGGGGGGGGCACAGATACGCAGTATTTT; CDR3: CASSQALAGGGTDTQYF
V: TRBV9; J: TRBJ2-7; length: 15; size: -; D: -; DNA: TGTGCCAGCAGCCCCTCTCAGGACCCTTCCTACGAGCAGTACTTC; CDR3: CASSPSQDPSYEQYF
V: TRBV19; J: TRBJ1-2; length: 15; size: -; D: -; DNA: TGTGCCAGTAGTAGGTGGACGAGTAATGGCTATGGCTACACCTTC; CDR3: CASSRWTSNGYGYTF
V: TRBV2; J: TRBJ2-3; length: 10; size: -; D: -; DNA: TGTGCCAGCAGGAAAGGTGCGCAGTATTTT; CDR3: CASRKGAQYF
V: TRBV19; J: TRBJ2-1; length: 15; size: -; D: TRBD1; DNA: TGTGCCAGTAGTGTCGGACAGGGTACCTACAATGAGCAGTTCTTC; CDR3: CASSVGQGTYNEQFF
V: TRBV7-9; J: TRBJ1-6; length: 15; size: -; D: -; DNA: TGTGCCAGCAGCAAATGGACGGCGGATAATTCACCCCTCCACTTT; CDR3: CASSKWTADNSPLHF
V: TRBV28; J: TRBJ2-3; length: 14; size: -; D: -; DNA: TGTGCCAGCAGTGAGGGGGGGAACACAGATACGCAGTATTTT; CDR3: CASSEGGNTDTQYF
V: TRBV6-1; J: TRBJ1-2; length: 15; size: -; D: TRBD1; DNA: TGTGCCAGCAACGGACAGGGGGTATCTAACTATGGCTACACCTTC; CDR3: CASNGQGVSNYGYTF
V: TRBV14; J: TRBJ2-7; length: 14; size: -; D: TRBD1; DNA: TGTGCCAGCAGCCCACCGGGACAGGGTTACGAGCAGTACTTC; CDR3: CASSPPGQGYEQYF
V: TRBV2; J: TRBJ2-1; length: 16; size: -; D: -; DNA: TGTGCCAGCAAGGGCGACAGGGAGGAGTGGTACAATGAGCAGTTCTTC; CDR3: CASKGDREEWYNEQFF
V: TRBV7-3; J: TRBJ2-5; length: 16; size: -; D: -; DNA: TGTGCCAGCAGCCCGGGACCTCCACAAAGGGGGGAGACCCAGTACTTC; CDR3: CASSPGPPQRGETQYF
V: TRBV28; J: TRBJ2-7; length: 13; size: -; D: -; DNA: TGTGCCAGCAGTCCTCTCGGCTCCTACGAGCAGTACTTC; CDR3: CASSPLGSYEQYF
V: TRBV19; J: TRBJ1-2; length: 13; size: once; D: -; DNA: TGTGCCAGTAGCCCGGGACGGAACTATGGCTACACCTTC; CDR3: CASSPGRNYGYTF
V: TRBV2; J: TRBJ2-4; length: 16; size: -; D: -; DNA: TGTGCCAGCAGTTTTAGTCAGGTCCTAGCCAAAAACATTCAGTACTTC; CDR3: CASSFSQVLAKNIQYF
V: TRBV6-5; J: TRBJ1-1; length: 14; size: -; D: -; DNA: TGTGCCAGCAGTTACTCAGAAACAGGGAGAACGGCTTTCTTT; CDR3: CASSYSETGRTAFF
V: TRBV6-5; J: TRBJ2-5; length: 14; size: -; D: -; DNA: TGTGCCAGCAGTTACTTTGGGGGCCAAGAGACCCAGTACTTC; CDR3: CASSYFGGQETQYF
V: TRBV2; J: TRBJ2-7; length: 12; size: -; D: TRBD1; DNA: TGTGCCAGCAGTGCCCAGGGGGCGGGGCAGTACTTC; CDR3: CASSAQGAGQYF
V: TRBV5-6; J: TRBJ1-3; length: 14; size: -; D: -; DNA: TGTGCCAGCAGCTCCTCTGGGGTGCGAAACACCATATATTTT; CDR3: CASSSSGVRNTIYF